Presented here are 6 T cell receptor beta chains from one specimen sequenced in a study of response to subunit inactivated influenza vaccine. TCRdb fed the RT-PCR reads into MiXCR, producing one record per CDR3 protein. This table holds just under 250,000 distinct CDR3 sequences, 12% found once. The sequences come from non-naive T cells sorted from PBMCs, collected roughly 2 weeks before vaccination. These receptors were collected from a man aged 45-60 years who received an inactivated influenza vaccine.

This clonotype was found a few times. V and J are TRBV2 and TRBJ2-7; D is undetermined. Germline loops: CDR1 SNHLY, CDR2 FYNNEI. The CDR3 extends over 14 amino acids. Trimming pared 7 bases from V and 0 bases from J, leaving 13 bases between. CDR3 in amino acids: CASKRIVSSYEQYF. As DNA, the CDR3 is TGTGCCAGCAAAAGAATAGTTTCCTCCTACGAGCAGTACTTC. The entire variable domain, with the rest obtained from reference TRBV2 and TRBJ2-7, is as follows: EPEVTQTPSHQVTQMGQEVILRCVPISNHLYFYWYRQILGQKVEFLVSFYNNEISEKSEIFDDQFSVERPDGSNFTLKIRSTKLEDSAMYFCASKRIVSSYEQYFGPGTRLTVT.

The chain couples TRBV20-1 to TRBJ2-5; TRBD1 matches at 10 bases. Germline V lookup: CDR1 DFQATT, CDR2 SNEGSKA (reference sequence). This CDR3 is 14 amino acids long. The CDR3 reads CRGWDRGEKETQYF. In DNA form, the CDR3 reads TGCAGGGGGTGGGACAGGGGCGAAAAAGAGACCCAGTACTTC.

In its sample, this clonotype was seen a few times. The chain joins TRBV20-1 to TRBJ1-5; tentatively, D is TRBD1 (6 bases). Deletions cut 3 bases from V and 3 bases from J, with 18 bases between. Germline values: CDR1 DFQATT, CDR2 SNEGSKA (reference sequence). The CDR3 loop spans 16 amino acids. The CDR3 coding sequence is TGCAGTGCTAGCCCGCCGTCGGGGGCCTCCAATCAGCCCCAGCATTTT. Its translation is CSASPPSGASNQPQHF.

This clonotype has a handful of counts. This CDR3 is CASSLGTGEYGYTF. For the CDR3, the DNA is TGCGCCAGCAGCTTGGGGACAGGGGAGTATGGCTACACCTTC. The J gene is TRBJ1-2, the V gene TRBV5-1; 9 bases are a match to TRBD1. CDR3 length: 14 residues. Germline assignment: CDR1 SGHRS and CDR2 YFSETQ. The J segment lost 5 bases and the V segment lost 0 bases, leaving 2 bases of the junction unmatched.

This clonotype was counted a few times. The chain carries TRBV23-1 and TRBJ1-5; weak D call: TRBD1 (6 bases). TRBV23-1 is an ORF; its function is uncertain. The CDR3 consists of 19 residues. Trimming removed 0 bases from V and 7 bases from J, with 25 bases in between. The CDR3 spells CASSQSSPPDRGGNQPQHF. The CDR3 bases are TGCGCCAGCAGTCAATCCAGTCCGCCCGATAGGGGGGGAAACCAGCCCCAGCATTTT.

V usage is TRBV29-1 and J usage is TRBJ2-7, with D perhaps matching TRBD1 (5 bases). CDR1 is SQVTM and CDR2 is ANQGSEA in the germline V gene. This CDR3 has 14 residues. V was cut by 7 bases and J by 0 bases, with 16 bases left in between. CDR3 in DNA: TGCAGCGGACTGACAGACCCTTCCTCCTACGAGCAGTACTTC. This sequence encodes CSGLTDPSSYEQYF.